The 29 T cell receptor beta chains given below trace back to one sample, sequenced in a study of blood T cells in healthy people across ages. PCR was performed a second time for about 6 to 12 cycles using a sample-barcoded 5' primer and a J-beta primer mix. TCRdb itself ran the 5' RACE reads through MiXCR, one entry per CDR3 protein. Of about 1 million distinct CDR3 sequences listed, about 23% are singletons. These records were also assigned to another study, of T cells of mothers and their children.

Sample: blood. These receptors came from a girl aged 2-10 years in good health.

The chain carries TRBV4-3 and TRBJ2-7; 9 nucleotides align to TRBD2. Germline loops: CDR1 LGHNA, CDR2 YSLEER. V dropped 3 bases and J dropped 5; count of bases not matched to a gene: 8. This CDR3 has 15 amino acids. Here the CDR3 DNA reads TGCGCCAGCAGCCAGGCTTTAGCGGGGGCAAACGAGCAGTACTTC. Its translation: CASSQALAGANEQYF.

The chain links TRBV6-5 to TRBJ2-2; unclear D gene. V was trimmed by 7 bases and J by 4 bases, leaving 7 bases between them. Germline-derived CDR1 and CDR2 are MNHEY and SVGAGI. The CDR3 totals 12 residues. CDR3 DNA sequence: TGTGCCAGCATTGGGGTCACCGGGGAGCTGTTTTTT. This sequence encodes CASIGVTGELFF.

This clonotype was detected only a few times. The V call is TRBV10-3, the J call TRBJ2-4; 7 bases map to TRBD2. In germline, CDR1 is ENHRY, CDR2 SYGVKD. Unmatched junction bases numbered 7, after V lost 6 bases and J lost 8 bases. The length of the CDR3 is 13 residues. The chain's CDR3 is CAISVSGRDIQYF. DNA for the CDR3: TGTGCCATCAGCGTTAGCGGGCGGGACATTCAGTACTTC.

The V gene is TRBV20-1, the J gene TRBJ2-7, with a possible D match to TRBD1 (6 bases). Germline assignment: CDR1 DFQATT and CDR2 SNEGSKA (reference sequence). The CDR3 has 13 residues. Trimming removed 6 bases from V and 1 base from J, with 13 bases in between. The CDR3 spells CSALTGASYEQYF. DNA of the CDR3: TGCAGTGCCCTGACAGGTGCGTCCTACGAGCAGTACTTC.

The rearrangement uses TRBV7-9 and TRBJ2-7; weak D call: TRBD1 (5 bases). Germline V gene data show CDR1 as SEHNR and CDR2 as FQNEAQ (reference sequence). The V end was cut by 5 bases, the J end by 2 bases, with 19 bases between. The CDR3 is 16 amino acids. CDR3 sequence: CASSPGRGLHPYEQYF. CDR3 sequence (DNA): TGTGCCAGCAGCCCAGGGCGAGGTCTACATCCCTACGAGCAGTACTTC.

This chain uses TRBV3-1 with TRBJ2-4; D gene ambiguous. This CDR3 contains 13 residues. Trimming left V 3 bases short and J 7 bases short, with 10 bases between. In germline, CDR1 is LGHDT, CDR2 YNNKEL (reference sequence). This CDR3 reads CASSQRYDNIQYF. The CDR3 DNA sequence: TGTGCCAGCAGCCAGAGGTATGACAACATTCAGTACTTC.

This clonotype was seen only a few times. The rearrangement uses TRBV28 and TRBJ2-7, with 13 bases fitting TRBD2. The V segment lost 4 bases and the J segment 5 bases; nucleotides outside the gene matches: 14. Germline-derived CDR1 and CDR2 are MDHEN and SYDVKM. CDR3 length equals 18 residues. The CDR3 DNA is TGTGCCAGCAGTTCCGGACTAGCGGGAGTCCTCTATAAGAACGAGCAGTACTTC. Its protein product is CASSSGLAGVLYKNEQYF.

This clonotype was detected a few times. V usage is TRBV7-2 and J usage is TRBJ2-5; 8 nucleotides match TRBD2. The J call may be mistaken, given a closer DNA end match to TRBJ2-1. The germline gives CDR1 SGHTA, CDR2 FQGNSA. CDR3 size: 15 residues. Here the CDR3 reads CASSHSGNVGNEQFF. Written as DNA, the CDR3 is TGTGCCAGCAGCCATAGCGGGAACGTGGGCAATGAGCAGTTCTTC.

The chain carries TRBV12-3 or TRBV12-4 and TRBJ2-3; D remains unclear. The CDR3 loop spans 16 amino acids. Between the trimmed V and J ends, which lost 1 base and 0 bases, there was a span of 11 bases. CDR3 nucleotide sequence: TGTGCCAGCAGTTTAGAGTCAGGCACTAGCACAGATACGCAGTATTTT. Its translation is CASSLESGTSTDTQYF.

This clonotype occurred a few times. V and J are TRBV4-3 and TRBJ2-3; D unclear. Germline V gene sequence: CDR1 LGHNA, CDR2 YSLEER. The CDR3 is made up of 18 amino acids. V gave up 0 bases and J gave up 5 bases, with 21 bases separating them. The CDR3 reads CASSQDRGILYLGDTQYF. The CDR3 nucleotides read TGCGCCAGCAGCCAAGATAGAGGAATCCTTTACTTGGGAGATACGCAGTATTTT.

This chain links TRBV29-1 with TRBJ2-3; the match to TRBD2 covers 10 bases. The CDR3 has 15 residues. Germline V gene sequence: CDR1 SQVTM, CDR2 ANQGSEA. The trim removed 0 bases at V and 2 bases at J, leaving 2 bases unmatched. Written as DNA, the CDR3 is TGCAGCGTTGAAGATAGCGGGGGGAACACAGATACGCAGTATTTT. It is translated as CSVEDSGGNTDTQYF.

This clonotype has just a few counts. The J gene is TRBJ1-4, the V gene TRBV7-9, with D hard to call. Trimming took off 2 bases at V and 5 bases at J, with 9 bases between the two ends. This CDR3 has 14 amino acids. CDR1 and CDR2 from the germline V gene are SEHNR and FQNEAQ (reference sequence). The CDR3 bases are TGTGCCAGCAGCTTATGGGAGGTGAATGAAAAACTGTTTTTT. Translated: CASSLWEVNEKLFF.

This clonotype was seen a handful of times. The rearrangement links TRBV13 to TRBJ1-1; D gene ambiguous. The V and J ends lost 4 bases and 1 base respectively, with 13 bases between them. The CDR3 is made up of 15 amino acids. The germline gives CDR1 PRHDT, CDR2 FYEKMQ (reference sequence). The CDR3 sequence is CASSSSDGPNTEAFF. CDR3 bases: TGTGCCAGCAGCTCCTCAGACGGGCCGAACACTGAAGCTTTCTTT.

Only a few counts were recorded for this clonotype. The gene calls are TRBV12-5 and TRBJ1-4; D remains unclear. CDR3 size: 12 residues. The germline V gene has CDR1 LGHNT and CDR2 FRNRAP. Trimming pared 9 bases from V and 3 bases from J, leaving 8 bases between. The CDR3 here is CASVSPNEKLFF. The CDR3 DNA reads TGTGCTAGCGTCAGTCCTAATGAAAAACTGTTTTTT.

The chain joins TRBV7-3 to TRBJ2-1; D is undetermined. CDR3 length: 13 residues. The V gene lost 3 bases and the J gene lost 8 bases, with 11 bases spanning the gap. Per the germline V gene, CDR1 is SGHTA and CDR2 is FQGTGA. Written as DNA, the CDR3 is TGTGCCAGCAGCTTCCTTGCTGTGGATGAGCAGTTCTTC. This gives the protein CASSFLAVDEQFF. The whole variable domain, filled in from reference TRBV7-3 and TRBJ2-1, reads GAGVSQTPSNKVTEKGKYVELRCDPISGHTALYWYRQSLGQGPEFLIYFQGTGAADDSGLPNDRFFAVRPEGSVSTLKIQRTERGDSAVYLCASSFLAVDEQFFGPGTRLTVL.

The chain uses TRBV25-1 and TRBJ1-2; D perhaps matches TRBD1 (6 bases). CDR1 and CDR2 from the germline V gene are MGHDK and SYGVNS. CDR3 length: 14 residues. The V end was cut by 7 bases, the J end by 8 bases, with 20 bases between. CDR3 loop: CASTLTGTTRGYTF. In DNA form, the CDR3 reads TGTGCCAGCACTTTAACAGGGACAACGAGGGGCTACACCTTC.

The chain couples TRBV7-2 to TRBJ2-7; 7 bases map to TRBD1. Germline CDR1 is SGHTA and CDR2 is FQGNSA. With V trimmed by 1 base and J by 5 bases, 5 bases remained unmatched. This CDR3 has 14 residues. The CDR3: CASSLGDSANEQYF. CDR3 DNA: TGTGCCAGCAGCTTAGGGGACAGCGCGAACGAGCAGTACTTC. Combining the CDR3 with reference TRBV7-2 and TRBJ2-7 gives the whole variable domain GAGVSQSPSNKVTEKGKDVELRCDPISGHTALYWYRQSLGQGLEFLIYFQGNSAPDKSGLPSDRFSAERTGGSVSTLTIQRTQQEDSAVYLCASSLGDSANEQYFGPGTRLTVT.

This clonotype has only a few counts. The chain has TRBV28 and TRBJ2-5; D may correspond to TRBD1 or TRBD2 (6 bases each). V was trimmed by 5 bases and J by 5 bases, leaving 12 bases between them. Germline V gene lookup returns CDR1 MDHEN and CDR2 SYDVKM. The CDR3 runs to 13 residues. CDR3 loop: CASSKGGWETQYF. The CDR3 DNA reads as TGTGCCAGCAGTAAAGGGGGGTGGGAGACCCAGTACTTC.

This clonotype was counted only a few times. The chain links TRBV7-2 to TRBJ2-7; D not certain. The CDR3 is 13 residues long. Per the germline V gene, CDR1 is SGHTA and CDR2 is FQGNSA. The ends were cut back, 7 bases at V and 4 bases at J, with 14 bases in the middle. The CDR3 loop is CASTHDLTYEQYF. The CDR3, as DNA: TGTGCCAGCACCCACGATTTGACTTACGAGCAGTACTTC. The whole variable domain, remainder taken from reference TRBV7-2 and TRBJ2-7, is GAGVSQSPSNKVTEKGKDVELRCDPISGHTALYWYRQSLGQGLEFLIYFQGNSAPDKSGLPSDRFSAERTGGSVSTLTIQRTQQEDSAVYLCASTHDLTYEQYFGPGTRLTVT.

This clonotype was seen a few times. The J gene is TRBJ2-5, the V gene TRBV9, with TRBD2 identical over 9 bases. The V segment lost 4 bases and the J segment 3 bases; nucleotides outside the gene matches: 19. The CDR3 length is 19 residues. Germline V lookup: CDR1 SGDLS, CDR2 YYNGEE. The chain's CDR3 is CASSPSSPTTSGYKETQYF. DNA for the CDR3: TGTGCCAGCAGCCCAAGTTCGCCAACCACTAGCGGGTACAAAGAGACCCAGTACTTC.

Many counts were recorded for this clonotype. One end of the junction does not line up with germline, which may come from a read error. The chain joins TRBV20-1 to TRBJ2-2, with TRBD2 matching over 12 bases. The length of the CDR3 is 16 residues. Germline-derived CDR1 and CDR2 are DFQATT and SNEGSKA (reference sequence). CDR3 DNA: TGCAGTGCTAGAGATCGGACTAGCGGGATCACCGGTGAGCTGTTTTTT. Translation gives CSARDRTSGITGELFF.

This chain uses TRBV19 with TRBJ2-7; D ambiguous. Trimming pared 7 bases from V and 1 base from J, leaving 20 bases between. Germline lookup yields CDR1 LNHDA and CDR2 SQIVND (reference sequence). This CDR3 is 16 amino acids long. The CDR3 here is CASNPAGVDPSYEQYF. As DNA, the CDR3 is TGTGCCAGTAACCCAGCAGGAGTGGATCCTTCCTACGAGCAGTACTTC.

A word on this clonotype: One junction end disagrees with the germline gene, perhaps due to a read error. V gene TRBV7-9 combines with J gene TRBJ2-5; D is uncertain. The CDR3 totals 12 residues. Germline V CDR1 and CDR2: SEHNR, FQNEAQ (reference sequence). This chain's CDR3 is CASSFVVGGRFF. The CDR3 nucleotides are TGTGCCAGCAGCTTTGTCGTGGGTGGGCGGTTCTTC.

This clonotype has only a few counts. The chain couples TRBV11-3 to TRBJ1-1; D is possibly TRBD1 (6 bases). V lost 4 bases and J lost 0, with 12 bases in between. The length of the CDR3 is 15 residues. Germline-derived CDR1 and CDR2 are SGHNT and YENEEA. Written as DNA, the CDR3 is TGTGCCAGCAGCTACCGACAGGCCGTGAACACTGAAGCTTTCTTT. Its translation: CASSYRQAVNTEAFF.

V usage is TRBV29-1 and J usage is TRBJ2-5; possibly TRBD1 for D (6 bases). Germline values: CDR1 SQVTM, CDR2 ANQGSEA. V lost 6 bases, J lost 5 bases, and 22 bases lay in between. The CDR3 length is 15 residues. The CDR3 DNA sequence: TGCAGCGTCGCCTCAAGAACAGGGTTTAGGGAGACCCAGTACTTC. It specifies CSVASRTGFRETQYF.

This clonotype was detected a few times. V is TRBV5-1 and J is TRBJ2-7; TRBD2 is a possible D gene (5 bases). Germline CDR1 is SGHRS and CDR2 is YFSETQ. This CDR3 comprises 15 residues. V lost 0 bases and J 3 bases, leaving 13 bases between the germline ends. The DNA for the CDR3 is TGCGCCAGCAGCTTGGATGGAGCGGTTATCTACGAGCAGTACTTC. This codes for CASSLDGAVIYEQYF.

The V gene is TRBV20-1, the J gene TRBJ2-7; no firm D call. Germline values: CDR1 DFQATT, CDR2 SNEGSKA (reference sequence). CDR3 length equals 14 residues. V gave up 0 bases and J gave up 0 bases, with 9 bases separating them. DNA for the CDR3: TGCAGTGCTAGAGATCTGGCTAACTCCTACGAGCAGTACTTC. Translated, it gives CSARDLANSYEQYF.

This clonotype was observed a few times. The V gene is TRBV12-3 or TRBV12-4, the J gene TRBJ1-4; 9 nucleotides align to TRBD1. The CDR3 spans 16 residues. Trimming removed 1 base from V and 6 bases from J; junction bases left unmatched: 6. The CDR3 coding sequence is TGTGCCAGCAGTTTAGTGAAGGGACAGGGTGATGAAAAACTGTTTTTT. Translation gives CASSLVKGQGDEKLFF.

This clonotype was seen only a few times. The V and J genes are TRBV7-9 and TRBJ2-5; 7 bases match TRBD1. Trimming took 9 bases from V and 2 from J; bases not matched to a gene: 9. CDR3 length equals 14 residues. Germline CDR1 is SEHNR and CDR2 is FQNEAQ (reference sequence). CDR3 protein: CASCSGTVQETQYF. As DNA, the CDR3 is TGTGCCAGTTGTTCCGGGACAGTGCAAGAGACCCAGTACTTC.